Shown below are 9 T cell receptor beta chains from a single sample sequenced in a study of spatial heterogeneity in lung cancer. TCRdb reanalysed the 5' RACE reads using MiXCR and keeps one entry per CDR3 protein. The sample includes 350 to 550 distinct CDR3 sequences, over 8% of them seen just once. Time point defined: sample taken at primary tumor resection. The sequencing here drew on normal lung tissue next to the tumor, taken at surgery. Source of these receptors: a female donor with early-stage non-small cell lung cancer.

This clonotype counts as large. The chain couples TRBV19 to TRBJ2-7; no definite D call. Per the germline V gene, CDR1 is LNHDA and CDR2 is SQIVND (reference sequence). Trimming removed 5 bases at V and 2 bases at J, with 7 bases between. The CDR3 contains 12 residues. This CDR3 reads CASSHGAYEQYF. The CDR3 DNA follows: TGTGCCAGTAGTCACGGCGCCTACGAGCAGTACTTC.

This clonotype qualifies as large. This sequence joins TRBV11-3 and TRBJ2-3; perhaps TRBD2 as D (5 bases). Germline CDR1 reads SGHNT; CDR2 reads YENEEA. V was pared by 3 bases and J by 2 bases, with 12 bases between. CDR3 length: 15 amino acids. The CDR3 coding sequence is TGTGCCAGCAGCTTCAGTGCGGGCCTCACAGATACGCAGTATTTT. This sequence encodes CASSFSAGLTDTQYF.

This clonotype is large in the sample. This chain joins TRBV19 and TRBJ2-5; D might be TRBD1 or TRBD2, each matching 5 bases. Germline V gene lookup returns CDR1 LNHDA and CDR2 SQIVND (reference sequence). This CDR3 region has 15 residues. The V end was cut by 4 bases, the J end by 2 bases, with 14 bases between. In nucleotides, the CDR3 is TGTGCCAGTAGTAGCCTTGGGACGGTACAAGAGACCCAGTACTTC. It encodes CASSSLGTVQETQYF.

By share, this clonotype counts as medium-sized. This sequence joins TRBV24-1 and TRBJ2-2; no clear D gene. V dropped 2 bases and J dropped 0 bases, with 6 bases sitting between them. This CDR3 has 15 amino acids. Looked up from germline, CDR1 is KGHDR and CDR2 is SFDVKD. The CDR3 bases are TGTGCCACCAGTGATTCCGTCACGAACACCGGGGAGCTGTTTTTT. Residues: CATSDSVTNTGELFF.

By sample share, this clonotype is large. The chain employs TRBV19 and TRBJ2-2; D gene unclear. This CDR3 is built from 13 residues. The germline CDR1 and CDR2 sequences are LNHDA and SQIVND (reference sequence). The V gene lost 4 bases and the J gene lost 0 bases, with 3 bases spanning the gap. The CDR3 nucleotides read TGTGCCAGTAGTAATCCGAACACCGGGGAGCTGTTTTTT. Translating gives CASSNPNTGELFF.

This clonotype is categorized as large (0.1 to 1%). The CDR3 DNA reads TGTGCCAGCAGTTCAGGGATCCCCAGTTCGCAGCCCCAGCATTTT. This sequence encodes CASSSGIPSSQPQHF. V gene TRBV2 combines with J gene TRBJ1-5; D is possibly TRBD1 (5 bases). CDR3 length: 15 residues. Trimming pared 5 bases from V and 7 bases from J, leaving 18 bases between. The germline V gene has CDR1 SNHLY and CDR2 FYNNEI.

This chain uses TRBV20-1 with TRBJ2-4, with TRBD1 as a possible D gene (5 bases). The CDR3 is 14 residues long. The V gene lost 3 bases and the J gene lost 1 base, with 10 bases spanning the gap. Germline-derived CDR1 and CDR2 are DFQATT and SNEGSKA (reference sequence). The CDR3 sequence is CSASRAVAKNIQYF. CDR3 DNA sequence: TGCAGTGCTAGCAGGGCGGTCGCCAAAAACATTCAGTACTTC.

This clonotype is judged large. The chain joins TRBV23-1 to TRBJ2-5; D is unclear. TRBV23-1 is designated an ORF whose function remains uncertain. The V and J ends lost 4 bases and 5 bases respectively, with 14 bases between them. CDR3 size: 14 residues. This CDR3 reads CASSRLTDPETQYF. The CDR3 nucleotides are TGCGCCAGCAGTCGCCTGACCGACCCGGAGACCCAGTACTTC.

In this sample, this clonotype is large (0.1 to 1%). The CDR3, as DNA: TGCGCCAGCAGCTTGGACAGCGGTAGGCAAGAGACCCAGTACTTC. Protein sequence: CASSLDSGRQETQYF. The chain uses TRBV5-1 and TRBJ2-5, with D perhaps matching TRBD2 (5 bases). Germline CDR1 reads SGHRS; CDR2 reads YFSETQ. V shed 0 bases and J shed 2 bases, with 11 bases lying between them. This CDR3 has 15 amino acids.